This TCR beta chain was obtained from a study of blood T cell repertoires in COVID-19. Clones were sequenced by immunoSEQ multiplex PCR, and TCRdb holds only the in-frame ones, with some missing. This sample yields around 280,000 clones, of which about 85% are seen a single time; about 2.2% belongs to the top ten. The CDR3 length is 13 residues. Germline lookup yields CDR1 ENHRY and CDR2 SYGVKD. After removal of 7 bases from V and 8 bases from J, the junction contained 3 bases not matched to a gene. Sequenced: peripheral blood. The chain employs TRBV10-3 and TRBJ1-6; 9 positions agree with TRBD1. The TCR was taken from a woman in her forties or fifties who had recovered from COVID-19. The CDR3: CAITDRGDSPLHF. CDR3 bases: TGTGCCATCACCGACAGGGGGGATTCACCCCTCCACTTT.